A selection of T cell receptor beta chains follows, all from one sample in a study of T cell responses to AZD1222 COVID-19 vaccine. Generated by immunoSEQ multiplex PCR, the TCRdb table keeps only in-frame clones and is missing some. The sample holds more than 85,000 clones, around 87% seen once. The sequencing used peripheral blood, collected 28 days after the second AZD1222 dose. The receptors were gathered from an adult who received the AZD1222 COVID-19 vaccine. CDR3s include the opening cysteine and the closing phenylalanine or tryptophan. A D gene is named only where the DNA matches it firmly. Clone size is stated in some rows and not others, as once, few, many or a class when expanded.

j_call,d_call,clone_size,v_call,cdr3_aa,cdr3_nt
TRBJ2-3,TRBD2,NA,TRBV6-6,CASSYSGGSADTQYF,TGTGCCAGCAGTTACTCGGGGGGGAGCGCAGATACGCAGTATTTT
TRBJ1-1,TRBD1,NA,TRBV2,CASSTGGANTEAFF,TGTGCCAGCAGCACAGGGGGCGCGAACACTGAAGCTTTCTTT
TRBJ2-7,TRBD1,NA,TRBV5-4,CASSWDRGLYEQYF,TGTGCCAGCAGTTGGGACAGGGGACTCTACGAGCAGTACTTC
TRBJ2-7,TRBD2,NA,TRBV9,CASSAGERDREQYF,TGTGCCAGCAGCGCCGGGGAGCGGGATCGCGAGCAGTACTTC
TRBJ2-5,TRBD2,NA,TRBV7-2,CASSFQGTIRSETQYF,TGTGCCAGCAGCTTCCAAGGGACTATTCGGTCAGAGACCCAGTACTTC
TRBJ2-1,NA,NA,TRBV10-3,CAISEQSSYNEQFF,TGTGCCATCAGTGAGCAGAGCTCCTACAATGAGCAGTTCTTC
TRBJ2-7,TRBD1,once,TRBV19,CASRHQGASRKQYF,TGTGCCAGTAGGCACCAGGGGGCCTCTCGTAAGCAGTACTTC
TRBJ1-2,NA,NA,TRBV4-3,CASSREGYGYTF,TGCGCCAGCAGCCGCGAGGGCTATGGCTACACCTTC
TRBJ1-6,TRBD1,NA,TRBV14,CASSRGTGLYSPLHF,TGTGCCAGCAGCCGCGGGACAGGGCTTTATTCACCCCTCCACTTT
TRBJ2-7,NA,NA,TRBV30,CAWSVSPYEQYF,TGTGCCTGGAGTGTTAGCCCCTACGAGCAGTACTTC
TRBJ1-3,NA,NA,TRBV2,CATQDSGNTIYF,TGTGCCACGCAGGACTCTGGAAACACCATATATTTT
TRBJ2-5,NA,NA,TRBV18,CASSPLKTFGETQYF,TGTGCCAGCTCACCTCTTAAAACATTCGGAGAGACCCAGTACTTC
TRBJ1-2,NA,few,TRBV6-2/TRBV6-3,CASSYGVRDGYTF,TGTGCCAGCAGTTACGGCGTCAGGGATGGCTACACCTTC
TRBJ2-5,NA,NA,TRBV6-4,CASSDSQTAKETQYF,TGTGCCAGCAGTGACTCGCAGACTGCTAAAGAGACCCAGTACTTC
TRBJ1-2,NA,NA,TRBV2,CASSEDSYGYTF,TGTGCCAGCAGTGAGGACAGTTATGGCTACACCTTC
TRBJ1-2,NA,once,TRBV5-1,CASSSDLGANYGYTF,TGCGCCAGCAGCTCGGACTTGGGAGCTAACTATGGCTACACCTTC
TRBJ2-4,NA,NA,TRBV9,CASSVDLGLSAKNIQYF,TGTGCCAGCAGCGTAGACCTGGGGCTATCGGCCAAAAACATTCAGTACTTC
TRBJ2-7,NA,once,TRBV2,CASRRNEQYF,TGTGCCAGCAGGAGGAACGAGCAGTACTTC
TRBJ2-1,TRBD2,NA,TRBV14,CASSLRLAEYNEQFF,TGTGCCAGCAGCCTCCGACTAGCGGAATACAATGAGCAGTTCTTC
TRBJ1-2,TRBD1,NA,TRBV29-1,CSVDLHAGGVFGYTF,TGCAGCGTTGACCTGCACGCAGGGGGGGTATTTGGCTACACCTTC
TRBJ2-7,NA,NA,TRBV18,CASSPGVREQYF,TGTGCCAGCTCACCAGGGGTCCGGGAGCAGTACTTC
TRBJ1-1,TRBD1,NA,TRBV7-8,CASSLARGTGRAFF,TGTGCCAGCAGCTTAGCGCGCGGGACAGGGAGGGCTTTCTTT
TRBJ1-5,NA,NA,TRBV3-1/TRBV3-2,CASSQGSFNQPQHF,TGTGCCAGCAGCCAAGGGAGCTTTAATCAGCCCCAGCATTTT
TRBJ2-2,NA,NA,TRBV7-2,CASSLIRSAGRATGELFF,TGTGCCAGCAGCTTAATTAGGTCGGCAGGGCGGGCCACCGGGGAGCTGTTTTTT
TRBJ1-2,TRBD1,once,TRBV5-4,CASSLGQGGIYGYTF,TGTGCCAGCAGCTTGGGACAGGGGGGGATCTATGGCTACACCTTC
TRBJ2-1,NA,NA,TRBV7-3,CASSSDWAIYNEQFF,TGTGCCAGCAGCTCGGACTGGGCGATATACAATGAGCAGTTCTTC
TRBJ2-2,NA,few,TRBV5-1,CASSSNTLGAGELFF,TGCGCCAGCAGCTCCAATACCTTAGGCGCCGGGGAGCTGTTTTTT
TRBJ1-2,NA,NA,TRBV5-4,CASSLDNWSDGYTF,TGTGCCAGCAGCTTGGACAATTGGAGTGATGGCTACACCTTC
TRBJ2-5,TRBD2,NA,TRBV4-2,CASSPNRLAGGRETQYF,TGTGCCAGCAGCCCGAACAGGCTAGCGGGAGGGCGAGAGACCCAGTACTTC
TRBJ2-7,TRBD1,NA,TRBV7-2,CASSLAPGTGGYEQYF,TGTGCCAGCAGCTTAGCCCCCGGGACAGGGGGCTACGAGCAGTACTTC
TRBJ1-4,TRBD1,NA,TRBV19,CASMGQSPNEKLFF,TGTGCCAGTATGGGACAGTCCCCTAATGAAAAACTGTTTTTT
TRBJ1-1,TRBD1,NA,TRBV6-6,CASSPMTGQGANTEAFF,TGTGCCAGCAGTCCGATGACGGGACAGGGGGCAAACACTGAAGCTTTCTTT
TRBJ1-2,NA,once,TRBV7-2,CASSLEVYGYTF,TGTGCCAGCAGCCTAGAAGTATATGGCTACACCTTC
TRBJ1-2,TRBD1,NA,TRBV28,CASTRQGAIGYTF,TGTGCCAGCACCAGGCAGGGGGCGATAGGCTACACCTTC
TRBJ2-5,TRBD1,NA,TRBV19,CASSVTGGGGETQYF,TGTGCCAGTAGTGTTACAGGGGGCGGAGGAGAGACCCAGTACTTC
TRBJ2-7,TRBD1,NA,TRBV6-6,CASSYSRDRSYEQYF,TGTGCCAGCAGTTACAGTAGGGACAGGAGTTACGAGCAGTACTTC
TRBJ1-2,NA,NA,TRBV4-1,CASSQVADGIYGYTF,TGCGCCAGCAGCCAAGTTGCCGACGGTATTTATGGCTACACCTTC
TRBJ2-5,NA,NA,TRBV24-1,CATSAGGWETQYF,TGTGCCACCAGTGCTGGAGGGTGGGAGACCCAGTACTTC
TRBJ2-5,TRBD2,NA,TRBV15,CATSRDSGGAETQYF,TGTGCCACCAGCAGAGATAGCGGGGGGGCAGAGACCCAGTACTTC
TRBJ1-3,NA,NA,TRBV2,CASTQNLLESF,TGTGCCAGCACTCAAAACTTGCTAGAGAGTTTT
TRBJ1-6,NA,NA,TRBV2,CASSDPGWVGHF,TGTGCCAGCAGTGACCCAGGGTGGGTAGGACACTTT
TRBJ2-4,NA,NA,TRBV27,CASSSQVVGNIQYF,TGTGCCAGCAGTTCCCAGGTTGTGGGAAACATTCAGTACTTC
TRBJ2-4,TRBD1,NA,TRBV28,CASRRWDSLSKNIQYF,TGTGCCAGCAGGAGATGGGACAGTCTTTCCAAAAACATTCAGTACTTC
TRBJ1-1,NA,once,TRBV19,CASSMWGATEAFF,TGTGCCAGTAGTATGTGGGGGGCCACTGAAGCTTTCTTT
TRBJ2-6,NA,NA,TRBV4-3,CASSQGVRSGANVLTF,TGCGCCAGCAGCCAAGGGGTGAGATCTGGGGCCAACGTCCTGACTTTC
TRBJ2-5,NA,NA,TRBV10-3,CAISDPPNTTQYF,TGTGCCATCAGTGACCCCCCTAACACCACCCAGTACTTC
TRBJ1-1,NA,NA,TRBV20-1,CSASPPTENTEAFF,TGCAGTGCTAGTCCCCCGACAGAGAACACTGAAGCTTTCTTT
TRBJ1-3,NA,NA,TRBV5-1,CASSLTGRGNTIYF,TGCGCCAGCAGCTTAACGGGCCGAGGAAACACCATATATTTT
TRBJ2-7,TRBD1,NA,TRBV27,CASSLSPRTGGIYEQYF,TGTGCCAGCAGTTTATCGCCGCGGACAGGGGGCATATACGAGCAGTACTTC
TRBJ2-1,TRBD2,NA,TRBV6-1,CASSERLADNEQFF,TGTGCCAGCAGTGAGAGACTAGCGGACAATGAGCAGTTCTTC
TRBJ2-5,NA,NA,TRBV7-3,CASSSYREPRVQETQYF,TGTGCCAGCAGCTCGTACAGGGAACCCAGGGTGCAAGAGACCCAGTACTTC
TRBJ2-7,NA,NA,TRBV4-1,CASSLLLDPYEQYF,TGCGCCAGCAGCCTTCTGCTCGACCCCTACGAGCAGTACTTC
TRBJ1-1,NA,NA,TRBV10-3,CAISVTAVGLGNTEAFF,TGTGCCATCAGCGTTACAGCAGTAGGATTGGGGAACACTGAAGCTTTCTTT
TRBJ2-2,TRBD1,few,TRBV15,CATSRVGQGAPTGELFF,TGTGCCACCAGCAGAGTGGGACAGGGGGCCCCTACCGGGGAGCTGTTTTTT